A selection of T cell receptor beta chains follows, all from one sample in a study of cytomegalovirus exposure and HLA in healthy donors. Sequencing was performed with immunoSEQ multiplex PCR; in TCRdb, only in-frame clones are kept and a portion is missing. This table has 150,000 to 200,000 clones, about 77% appearing once. The material sequenced was PBMCs. The origin of the receptors is a female donor in good health and CMV-seronegative. Both conserved end residues are part of each CDR3. Fields, in order: CDR3 length, J gene, D gene, clone size, V gene, CDR3 protein, CDR3 DNA. D genes are given only for firm matches. For some rows the clone size is stated as once, few or many, or as a class when expanded; others skip it.

len: 14
j_gene: TRBJ1-1
d_gene: -
abundance: -
v_gene: TRBV2
CDR3aa: CASRGGPPKNEAFF
CDR3nt: TGTGCCTCCCGGGGAGGTCCACCTAAGAATGAAGCTTTCTTT

len: 17
j_gene: TRBJ2-3
d_gene: TRBD2
abundance: -
v_gene: TRBV5-4
CDR3aa: CASSGTIAGGPSDTQYF
CDR3nt: TGTGCCAGCAGCGGAACTATAGCGGGAGGGCCCTCAGATACGCAGTATTTT

len: 16
j_gene: TRBJ1-6
d_gene: -
abundance: few
v_gene: TRBV30
CDR3aa: CAWRRILTPIYSPLHF
CDR3nt: TGTGCCTGGAGGAGAATCCTGACACCTATATATTCACCCCTCCACTTT

len: 17
j_gene: TRBJ2-7
d_gene: TRBD2
abundance: -
v_gene: TRBV19
CDR3aa: CASSTRQLAGGPHEQYF
CDR3nt: TGTGCCAGTAGTACCCGCCAACTAGCGGGAGGGCCCCACGAGCAGTACTTC

len: 16
j_gene: TRBJ2-7
d_gene: -
abundance: -
v_gene: TRBV5-4
CDR3aa: CASSLTGDTKTYEQYF
CDR3nt: TGTGCCAGCAGCTTGACCGGGGACACAAAAACCTACGAGCAGTACTTC

len: 15
j_gene: TRBJ1-2
d_gene: TRBD1
abundance: -
v_gene: TRBV27
CDR3aa: CASSLSAGGTYGYTF
CDR3nt: TGTGCCAGCAGTTTATCCGCAGGGGGTACCTATGGCTACACCTTC

len: 15
j_gene: TRBJ1-4
d_gene: TRBD1
abundance: -
v_gene: TRBV2
CDR3aa: CASSEFDRGLEKLFF
CDR3nt: TGTGCCAGCAGTGAGTTTGACAGGGGGCTTGAAAAACTGTTTTTT

len: 16
j_gene: TRBJ2-5
d_gene: -
abundance: -
v_gene: TRBV11-2
CDR3aa: CASSLATESLQETQYF
CDR3nt: TGTGCCAGCAGCTTAGCAACAGAATCGCTACAAGAGACCCAGTACTTC

len: 12
j_gene: TRBJ1-5
d_gene: -
abundance: -
v_gene: TRBV6-1
CDR3aa: CASRDFNQPQHF
CDR3nt: TGTGCCAGCAGAGACTTTAATCAGCCCCAGCATTTT

len: 15
j_gene: TRBJ2-5
d_gene: TRBD2
abundance: -
v_gene: TRBV5-4
CDR3aa: CASSPPGGVGETQYF
CDR3nt: TGTGCCAGCAGCCCGCCCGGGGGGGTGGGAGAGACCCAGTACTTC

len: 14
j_gene: TRBJ2-2
d_gene: TRBD1
abundance: -
v_gene: TRBV19
CDR3aa: CATRGGAHTGELFF
CDR3nt: TGTGCCACCCGAGGGGGCGCCCACACCGGGGAGCTGTTTTTT

len: 16
j_gene: TRBJ2-5
d_gene: TRBD1
abundance: -
v_gene: TRBV19
CDR3aa: CASQEVGTGLQETQYF
CDR3nt: TGTGCCAGCCAAGAGGTCGGGACAGGGCTACAAGAGACCCAGTACTTC

len: 13
j_gene: TRBJ1-1
d_gene: TRBD1
abundance: -
v_gene: TRBV29-1
CDR3aa: CSVPTGVNTEAFF
CDR3nt: TGCAGCGTCCCCACAGGGGTGAACACTGAAGCTTTCTTT

len: 15
j_gene: TRBJ2-5
d_gene: -
abundance: once
v_gene: TRBV6-5
CDR3aa: CASSPPGLPRETQYF
CDR3nt: TGTGCCAGCAGTCCCCCGGGACTCCCCAGGGAGACCCAGTACTTC

len: 15
j_gene: TRBJ2-2
d_gene: TRBD2
abundance: -
v_gene: TRBV2
CDR3aa: CASRTSALNTGELFF
CDR3nt: TGTGCCAGCAGGACTAGCGCCCTGAACACCGGGGAGCTGTTTTTT

len: 16
j_gene: TRBJ2-7
d_gene: TRBD1
abundance: -
v_gene: TRBV7-3
CDR3aa: CASSLRAGQAGREQYF
CDR3nt: TGTGCCAGCAGCTTAAGGGCCGGACAGGCCGGTCGAGAGCAGTACTTC

len: 14
j_gene: TRBJ2-1
d_gene: -
abundance: -
v_gene: TRBV19
CDR3aa: CASSPWSSYNEQFF
CDR3nt: TGTGCCAGTTCCCCGTGGAGCTCCTACAATGAGCAGTTCTTC

len: 14
j_gene: TRBJ1-2
d_gene: TRBD1
abundance: few
v_gene: TRBV7-8
CDR3aa: CASSLRQGNYGYTF
CDR3nt: TGTGCCAGCAGCTTACGACAGGGAAACTATGGCTACACCTTC

len: 19
j_gene: TRBJ2-7
d_gene: TRBD2
abundance: -
v_gene: TRBV4-1
CDR3aa: CASSQALGLAGGPSYEQYF
CDR3nt: TGCGCCAGCAGCCAAGCTTTGGGACTAGCGGGGGGACCCTCCTACGAGCAGTACTTC

len: 14
j_gene: TRBJ1-5
d_gene: TRBD1
abundance: -
v_gene: TRBV5-1
CDR3aa: CASSPGTANQPQHF
CDR3nt: TGCGCCAGCAGCCCCGGGACAGCTAATCAGCCCCAGCATTTT

len: 16
j_gene: TRBJ2-3
d_gene: TRBD2
abundance: -
v_gene: TRBV5-1
CDR3aa: CASSLDSGRATDTQYF
CDR3nt: TGCGCCAGCAGCTTGGATAGCGGGAGGGCCACAGATACGCAGTATTTT

len: 15
j_gene: TRBJ2-7
d_gene: TRBD1
abundance: -
v_gene: TRBV2
CDR3aa: CASSYGQGVTYEQYF
CDR3nt: TGTGCCAGCAGCTATGGACAGGGGGTTACCTACGAGCAGTACTTC

len: 16
j_gene: TRBJ2-7
d_gene: TRBD1
abundance: -
v_gene: TRBV4-2
CDR3aa: CASSQNPTGGFSEQYF
CDR3nt: TGTGCCAGCAGCCAAAACCCGACAGGGGGCTTTTCCGAGCAGTACTTC

len: 13
j_gene: TRBJ2-3
d_gene: -
abundance: -
v_gene: TRBV27
CDR3aa: CASSLWGSDTQYF
CDR3nt: TGTGCCAGCAGTTTATGGGGCTCGGATACGCAGTATTTT